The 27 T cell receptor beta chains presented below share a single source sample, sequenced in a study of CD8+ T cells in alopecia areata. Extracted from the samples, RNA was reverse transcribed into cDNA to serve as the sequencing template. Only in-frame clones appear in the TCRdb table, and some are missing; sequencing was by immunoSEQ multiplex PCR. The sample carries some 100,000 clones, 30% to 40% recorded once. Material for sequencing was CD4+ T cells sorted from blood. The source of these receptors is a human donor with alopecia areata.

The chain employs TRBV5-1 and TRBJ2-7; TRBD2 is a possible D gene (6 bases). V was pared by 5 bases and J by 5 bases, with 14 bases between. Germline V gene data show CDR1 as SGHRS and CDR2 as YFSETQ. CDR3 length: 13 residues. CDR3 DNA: TGCGCCAGCAGGTTTGAGGGAGGCGACGAGCAGTACTTC. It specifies CASRFEGGDEQYF.

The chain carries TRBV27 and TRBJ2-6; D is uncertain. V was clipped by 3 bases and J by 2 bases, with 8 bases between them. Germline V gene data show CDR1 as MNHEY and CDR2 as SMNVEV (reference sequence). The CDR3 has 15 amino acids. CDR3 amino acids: CASSFSGTGANVLTF. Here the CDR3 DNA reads TGTGCCAGCAGTTTTTCCGGTACTGGGGCCAACGTCCTGACTTTC.

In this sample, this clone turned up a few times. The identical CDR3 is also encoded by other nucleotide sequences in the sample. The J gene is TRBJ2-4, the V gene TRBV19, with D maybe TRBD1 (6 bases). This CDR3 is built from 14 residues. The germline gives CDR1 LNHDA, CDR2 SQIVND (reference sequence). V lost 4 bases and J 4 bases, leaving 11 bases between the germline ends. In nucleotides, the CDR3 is TGTGCCAGTAGTAACCCAGGGGAGAAAAACATTCAGTACTTC. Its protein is CASSNPGEKNIQYF.

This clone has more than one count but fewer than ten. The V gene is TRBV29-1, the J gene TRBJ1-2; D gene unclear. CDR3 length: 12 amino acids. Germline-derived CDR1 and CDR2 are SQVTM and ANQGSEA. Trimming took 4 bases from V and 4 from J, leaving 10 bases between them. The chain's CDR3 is CSVGDKIYGYTF. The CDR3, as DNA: TGCAGCGTTGGTGACAAGATCTATGGCTACACCTTC.

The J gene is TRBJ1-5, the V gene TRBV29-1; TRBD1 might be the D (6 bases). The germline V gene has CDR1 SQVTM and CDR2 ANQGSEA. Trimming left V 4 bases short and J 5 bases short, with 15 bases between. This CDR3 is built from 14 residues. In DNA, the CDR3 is TGCAGCGTTGCGAGGGGGGCGCCGGATCAGCCCCAGCATTTT. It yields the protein CSVARGAPDQPQHF.

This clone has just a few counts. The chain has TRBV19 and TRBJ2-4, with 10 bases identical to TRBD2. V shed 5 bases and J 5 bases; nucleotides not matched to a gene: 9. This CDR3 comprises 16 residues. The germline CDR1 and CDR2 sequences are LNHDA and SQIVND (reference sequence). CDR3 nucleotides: TGTGCCAGTAGTCATTGGGGGACTAGCGAACAAAACATTCAGTACTTC. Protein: CASSHWGTSEQNIQYF.

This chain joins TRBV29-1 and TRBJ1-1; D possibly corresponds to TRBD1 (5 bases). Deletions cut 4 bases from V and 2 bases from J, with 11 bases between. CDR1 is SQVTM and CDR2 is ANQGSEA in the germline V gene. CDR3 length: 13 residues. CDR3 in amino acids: CSVGPQVNTEAFF. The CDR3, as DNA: TGCAGCGTTGGTCCACAGGTCAACACTGAAGCTTTCTTT.

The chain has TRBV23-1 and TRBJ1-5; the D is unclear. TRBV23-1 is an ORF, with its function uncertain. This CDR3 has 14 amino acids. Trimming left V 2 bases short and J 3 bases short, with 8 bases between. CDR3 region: CASSQLTDNQPQHF. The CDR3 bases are TGCGCCAGCAGTCAACTTACAGACAATCAGCCCCAGCATTTT.

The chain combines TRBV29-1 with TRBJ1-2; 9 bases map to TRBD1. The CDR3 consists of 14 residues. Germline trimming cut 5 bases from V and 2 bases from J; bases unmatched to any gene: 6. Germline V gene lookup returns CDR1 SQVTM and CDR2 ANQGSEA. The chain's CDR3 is CSVSRDRANYGYTF. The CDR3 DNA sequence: TGCAGCGTTTCTAGGGACAGGGCAAACTATGGCTACACCTTC. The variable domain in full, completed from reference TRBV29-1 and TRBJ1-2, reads SAVISQKPSRDICQRGTSLTIQCQVDSQVTMMFWYRQQPGQSLTLIATANQGSEATYESGFVIDKFPISRPNLTFSTLTVSNMSPEDSSIYLCSVSRDRANYGYTFGSGTRLTVV.

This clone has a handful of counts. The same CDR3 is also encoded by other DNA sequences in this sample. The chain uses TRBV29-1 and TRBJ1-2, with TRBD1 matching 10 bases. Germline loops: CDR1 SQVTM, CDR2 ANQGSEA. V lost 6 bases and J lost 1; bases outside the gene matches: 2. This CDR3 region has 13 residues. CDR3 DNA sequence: TGCAGCGTCCGGACAGGGGGTAACTATGGCTACACCTTC. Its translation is CSVRTGGNYGYTF.

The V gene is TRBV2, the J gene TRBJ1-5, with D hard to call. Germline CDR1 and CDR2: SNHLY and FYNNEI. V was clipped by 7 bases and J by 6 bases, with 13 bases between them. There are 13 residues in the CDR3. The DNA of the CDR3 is TGTGCCAGCACCCCTCAGGTTTCTCAGCCCCAGCATTTT. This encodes CASTPQVSQPQHF.

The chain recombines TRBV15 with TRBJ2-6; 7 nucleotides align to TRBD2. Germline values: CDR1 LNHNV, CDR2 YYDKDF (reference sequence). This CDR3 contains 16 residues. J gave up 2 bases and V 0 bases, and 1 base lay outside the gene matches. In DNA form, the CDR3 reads TGTGCCACCAGCAGAGATCGGGAGGCTGGGGCCAACGTCCTGACTTTC. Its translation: CATSRDREAGANVLTF.

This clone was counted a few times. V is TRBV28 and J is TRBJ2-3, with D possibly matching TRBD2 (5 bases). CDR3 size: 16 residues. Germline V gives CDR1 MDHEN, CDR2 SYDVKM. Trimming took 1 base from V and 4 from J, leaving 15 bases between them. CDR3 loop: CASSLSLSSVSDTQYF. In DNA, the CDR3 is TGTGCCAGCAGTTTATCTCTCAGTAGCGTCTCAGATACGCAGTATTTT.

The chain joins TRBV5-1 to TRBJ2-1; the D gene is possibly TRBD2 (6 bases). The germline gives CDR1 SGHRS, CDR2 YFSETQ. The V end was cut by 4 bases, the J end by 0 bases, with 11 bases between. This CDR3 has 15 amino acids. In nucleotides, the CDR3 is TGCGCCAGCAGCAGGGACTTCAGCTCCTACAATGAGCAGTTCTTC. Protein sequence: CASSRDFSSYNEQFF. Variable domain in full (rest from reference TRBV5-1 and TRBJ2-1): KAGVTQTPRYLIKTRGQQVTLSCSPISGHRSVSWYQQTPGQGLQFLFEYFSETQRNKGNFPGRFSGRQFSNSRSEMNVSTLELGDSALYLCASSRDFSSYNEQFFGPGTRLTVL.

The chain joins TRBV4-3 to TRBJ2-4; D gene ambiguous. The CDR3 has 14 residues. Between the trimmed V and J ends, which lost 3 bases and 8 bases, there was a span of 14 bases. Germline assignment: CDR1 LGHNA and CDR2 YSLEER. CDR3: CASSQTWTSDIQYF. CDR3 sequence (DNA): TGCGCCAGCAGCCAGACCTGGACGTCGGACATTCAGTACTTC.

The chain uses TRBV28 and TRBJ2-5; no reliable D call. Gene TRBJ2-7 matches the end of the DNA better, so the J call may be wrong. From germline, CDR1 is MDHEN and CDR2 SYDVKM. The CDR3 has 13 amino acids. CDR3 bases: TGTGCCAGCAGCCGCTTCGGGTACTACGAGCAGTACTTC. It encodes CASSRFGYYEQYF.

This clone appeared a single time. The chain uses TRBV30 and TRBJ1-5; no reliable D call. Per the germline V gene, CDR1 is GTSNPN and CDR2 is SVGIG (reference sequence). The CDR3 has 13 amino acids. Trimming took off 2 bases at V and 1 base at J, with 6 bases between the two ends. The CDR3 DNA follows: TGTGCCTGGAGTACGGACAGCAATCAGCCCCAGCATTTT. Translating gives CAWSTDSNQPQHF.

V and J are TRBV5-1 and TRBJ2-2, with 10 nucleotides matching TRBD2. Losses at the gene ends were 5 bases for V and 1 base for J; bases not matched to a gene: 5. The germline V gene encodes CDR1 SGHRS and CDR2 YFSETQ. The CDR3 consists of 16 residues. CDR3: CASSIRTSGNTGELFF. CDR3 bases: TGCGCCAGCAGTATAAGGACTAGCGGGAACACCGGGGAGCTGTTTTTT.

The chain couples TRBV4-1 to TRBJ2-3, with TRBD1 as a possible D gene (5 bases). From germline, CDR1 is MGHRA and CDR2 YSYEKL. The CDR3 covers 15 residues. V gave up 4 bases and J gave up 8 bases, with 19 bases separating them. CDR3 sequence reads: CASSPILRELGTQYF. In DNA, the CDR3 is TGCGCCAGCAGCCCCATTCTCAGGGAACTCGGTACGCAGTATTTT.

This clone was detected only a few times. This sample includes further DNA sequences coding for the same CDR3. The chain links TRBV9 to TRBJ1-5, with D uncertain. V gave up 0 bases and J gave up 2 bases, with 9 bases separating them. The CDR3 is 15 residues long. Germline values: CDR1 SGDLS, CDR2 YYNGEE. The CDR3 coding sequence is TGTGCCAGCAGCGTAGGGGTGGGCGGCAATCAGCCCCAGCATTTT. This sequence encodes CASSVGVGGNQPQHF.

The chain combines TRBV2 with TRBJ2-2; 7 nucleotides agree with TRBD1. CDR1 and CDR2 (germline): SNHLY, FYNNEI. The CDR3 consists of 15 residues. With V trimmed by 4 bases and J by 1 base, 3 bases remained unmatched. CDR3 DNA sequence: TGTGCCAGCAGTGCAAACAGGGGGAACACCGGGGAGCTGTTTTTT. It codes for CASSANRGNTGELFF.

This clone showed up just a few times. In nucleotides, the CDR3 is TGCAGCGTTGAGGGGGGATTCTACGAGCAGTACTTC. This sequence encodes CSVEGGFYEQYF. The chain joins TRBV29-1 to TRBJ2-7; D is perhaps TRBD2 (6 bases). The germline V and J ends were trimmed by 3 bases and 3 bases, with 9 bases remaining between them. CDR1 is SQVTM, CDR2 ANQGSEA, per germline. This CDR3 region has 12 residues.

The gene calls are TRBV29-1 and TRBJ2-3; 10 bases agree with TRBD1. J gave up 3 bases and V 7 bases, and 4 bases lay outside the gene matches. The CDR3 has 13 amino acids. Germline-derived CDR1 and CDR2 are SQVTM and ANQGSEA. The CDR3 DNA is TGCAGCGCTAGACAGGGGGCTACAGATACGCAGTATTTT. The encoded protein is CSARQGATDTQYF.

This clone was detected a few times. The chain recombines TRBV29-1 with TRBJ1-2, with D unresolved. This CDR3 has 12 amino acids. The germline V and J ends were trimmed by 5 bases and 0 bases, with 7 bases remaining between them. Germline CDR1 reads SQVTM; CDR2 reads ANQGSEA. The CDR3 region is CSVSRPNYGYTF. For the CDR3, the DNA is TGCAGCGTTAGCAGGCCTAACTATGGCTACACCTTC.

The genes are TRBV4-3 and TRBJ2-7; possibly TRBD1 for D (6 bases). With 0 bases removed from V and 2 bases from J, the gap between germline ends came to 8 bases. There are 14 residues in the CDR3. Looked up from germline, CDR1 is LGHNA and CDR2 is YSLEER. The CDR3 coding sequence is TGCGCCAGCAGCCAAGAATCAGGGGCCTACGAGCAGTACTTC. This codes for CASSQESGAYEQYF.

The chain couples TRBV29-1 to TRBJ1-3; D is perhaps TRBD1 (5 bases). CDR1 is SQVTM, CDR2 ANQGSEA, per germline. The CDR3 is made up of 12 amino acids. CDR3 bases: TGCGGGGGGAGCCCTCCTGGAAACACCATATATTTT. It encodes CGGSPPGNTIYF.

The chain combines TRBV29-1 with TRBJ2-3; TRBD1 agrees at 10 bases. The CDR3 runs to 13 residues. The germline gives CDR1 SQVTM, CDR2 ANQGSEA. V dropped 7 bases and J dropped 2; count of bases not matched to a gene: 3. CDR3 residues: CSGTGGNTDTQYF. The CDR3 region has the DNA TGCAGCGGGACAGGGGGGAACACAGATACGCAGTATTTT.